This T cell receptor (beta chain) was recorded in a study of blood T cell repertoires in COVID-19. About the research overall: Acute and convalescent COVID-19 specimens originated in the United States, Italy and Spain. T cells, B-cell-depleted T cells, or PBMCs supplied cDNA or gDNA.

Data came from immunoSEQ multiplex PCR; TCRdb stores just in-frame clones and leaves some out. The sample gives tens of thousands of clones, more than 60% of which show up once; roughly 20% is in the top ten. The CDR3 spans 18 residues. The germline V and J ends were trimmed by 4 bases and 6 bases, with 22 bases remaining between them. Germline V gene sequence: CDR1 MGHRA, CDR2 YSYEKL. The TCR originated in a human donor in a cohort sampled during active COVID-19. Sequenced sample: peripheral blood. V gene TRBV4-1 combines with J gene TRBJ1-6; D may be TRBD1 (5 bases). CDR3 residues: CASSRGGAAGPRNSPLHF. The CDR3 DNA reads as TGCGCCAGCAGCCGCGGCGGGGCAGCGGGACCGCGTAATTCACCCCTCCACTTT.